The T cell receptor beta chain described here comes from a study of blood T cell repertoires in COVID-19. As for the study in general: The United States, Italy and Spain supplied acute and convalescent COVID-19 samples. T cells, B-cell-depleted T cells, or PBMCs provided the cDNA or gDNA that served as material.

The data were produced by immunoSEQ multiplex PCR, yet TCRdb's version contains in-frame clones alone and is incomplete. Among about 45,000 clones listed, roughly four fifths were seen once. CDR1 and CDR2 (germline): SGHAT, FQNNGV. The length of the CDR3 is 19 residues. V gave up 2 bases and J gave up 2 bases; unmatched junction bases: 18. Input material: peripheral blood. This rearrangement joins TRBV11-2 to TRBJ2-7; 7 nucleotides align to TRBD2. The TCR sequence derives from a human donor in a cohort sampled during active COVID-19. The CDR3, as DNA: TGTGCCAGCAGCTTAAATATTTTCCGGAGCGGGACTACGACCTACGAGCAGTACTTC. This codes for CASSLNIFRSGTTTYEQYF.